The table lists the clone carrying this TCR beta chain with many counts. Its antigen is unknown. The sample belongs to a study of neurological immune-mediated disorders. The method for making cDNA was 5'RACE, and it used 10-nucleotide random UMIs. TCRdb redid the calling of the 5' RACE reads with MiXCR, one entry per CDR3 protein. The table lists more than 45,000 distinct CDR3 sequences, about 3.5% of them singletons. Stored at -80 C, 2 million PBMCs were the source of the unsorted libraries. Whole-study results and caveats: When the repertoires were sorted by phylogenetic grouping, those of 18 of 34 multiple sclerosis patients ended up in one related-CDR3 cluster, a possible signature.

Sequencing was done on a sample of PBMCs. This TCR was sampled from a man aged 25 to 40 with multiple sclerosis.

The CDR3 region is CSVGARGGTEAFF. The CDR3 bases are TGCAGCGTAGGTGCCAGGGGTGGAACTGAAGCTTTCTTT. This chain joins TRBV29-1 and TRBJ1-1; tentatively, D is TRBD1 (6 bases). The ends were cut back, 6 bases at V and 5 bases at J, with 16 bases in the middle. CDR1 and CDR2 from the germline V gene are SQVTM and ANQGSEA. The CDR3 extends over 13 amino acids.